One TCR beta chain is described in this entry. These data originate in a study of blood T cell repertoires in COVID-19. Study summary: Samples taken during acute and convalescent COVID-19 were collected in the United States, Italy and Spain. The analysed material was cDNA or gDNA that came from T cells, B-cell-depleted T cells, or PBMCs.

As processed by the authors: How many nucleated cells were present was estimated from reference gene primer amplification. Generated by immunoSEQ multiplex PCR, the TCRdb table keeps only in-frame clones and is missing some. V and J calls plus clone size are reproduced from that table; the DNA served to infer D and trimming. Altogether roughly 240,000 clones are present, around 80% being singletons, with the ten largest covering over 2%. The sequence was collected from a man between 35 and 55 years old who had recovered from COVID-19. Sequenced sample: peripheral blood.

CDR3 DNA sequence: TGTGCCACCAGCAGAGATCTCAGCGGTCAAGAGACCCAGTACTTC. Its translation: CATSRDLSGQETQYF. The rearrangement links TRBV15 to TRBJ2-5; TRBD2 is a possible D gene (5 bases). The CDR3 totals 15 residues. Germline loops: CDR1 LNHNV, CDR2 YYDKDF (reference sequence). V gave up 0 bases and J gave up 2 bases, with 10 bases separating them.